Shown below are 19 T cell receptor beta chains from a single sample sequenced in a study of blood T cell repertoires in COVID-19 (dated by TCRdb to about 2020). The library was obtained by the immunoSEQ multiplex PCR assay. TCRdb took over this immuneACCESS table, retaining in-frame rearrangements with V and J assigned. Such tables are incomplete; in checked studies, under half of the missing clones stem from an unresolved V gene, and the remainder is unexplained. The sample table contains about 200,000 clones; only one count was recorded for over 80% of them. The ten most abundant clones make up approximately 30% of the sample. The source material was peripheral blood. The receptors come from a man between 35 and 55 years old with acute or convalescent COVID-19.

The chain is built from TRBV6-6 and TRBJ2-2; D is possibly TRBD2 (5 bases). The germline V gene has CDR1 MNHNY and CDR2 SVGAGI (reference sequence). V was pared by 0 bases and J by 7 bases, with 12 bases between. The CDR3 covers 15 residues. CDR3 nucleotide sequence: TGTGCCAGCAGTTACTCGATACGGGGTGGCGGGGAGCTGTTTTTT. Residues: CASSYSIRGGGELFF.

The V call is TRBV2, the J call TRBJ1-1; 9 bases line up with TRBD1. Germline V gene lookup returns CDR1 SNHLY and CDR2 FYNNEI. This CDR3 comprises 14 residues. Unmatched junction bases numbered 4, after V lost 4 bases and J lost 4 bases. CDR3 loop: CASSGGTGITEAFF. The CDR3 region has the DNA TGTGCCAGCAGTGGTGGGACAGGGATCACTGAAGCTTTCTTT. Looking up the rest from reference TRBV2 and TRBJ1-1 gives the full variable domain: EPEVTQTPSHQVTQMGQEVILRCVPISNHLYFYWYRQILGQKVEFLVSFYNNEISEKSEIFDDQFSVERPDGSNFTLKIRSTKLEDSAMYFCASSGGTGITEAFFGQGTRLTVV.

This rearrangement joins TRBV30 to TRBJ2-5; 9 bases are shared with TRBD2. CDR1 GTSNPN and CDR2 SVGIG come from the germline V gene (reference sequence). This CDR3 spans 11 amino acids. The CDR3 DNA is TGTGCTAGCGGGAGAAAAGAGACCCAGTACTTC. It is translated as CASGRKETQYF.

CDR3 residues: CASSQGLEGVGQPQHF. CDR3 nucleotides: TGTGCCAGCAGCCAAGGGTTAGAAGGGGTAGGTCAGCCCCAGCATTTT. V gene TRBV3-1 (or the pseudogene TRBV3-2) combines with J gene TRBJ1-5, with a tentative D call TRBD1 (5 bases). V was pared by 1 base and J by 6 bases, with 16 bases between. Germline assignment: CDR1 LGHDT and CDR2 YNNKEL (reference sequence). The CDR3 is made up of 16 amino acids.

This clone was recorded only once. The chain combines TRBV6-5 with TRBJ1-1; D not resolved. Trimming shortened V by 8 bases and J by 0 bases, and 7 bases separated the two germline ends. Germline values: CDR1 MNHEY, CDR2 SVGAGI. The CDR3 totals 12 residues. The CDR3 spells CASSRMNTEAFF. The CDR3 region has the DNA TGTGCCAGCTCTAGGATGAACACTGAAGCTTTCTTT.

This clone was recorded many times. The V call is TRBV18, the J call TRBJ1-2, with D perhaps matching TRBD1 (6 bases). The germline V and J ends were trimmed by 5 bases and 8 bases, with 21 bases remaining between them. The CDR3 loop spans 15 amino acids. The germline V gene encodes CDR1 KGHSH and CDR2 LQKENI. The CDR3 region has the DNA TGTGCCAGCTCATCCTTCGGGGGGCCCAGGGGAGGCTACACCTTC. Protein sequence: CASSSFGGPRGGYTF. The full variable domain, completed using reference TRBV18 and TRBJ1-2, is NAGVMQNPRHLVRRRGQEARLRCSPMKGHSHVYWYRQLPEEGLKFMVYLQKENIIDESGMPKERFSAEFPKEGPSILRIQQVVRGDSAAYFCASSSFGGPRGGYTFGSGTRLTVV.

This chain joins TRBV5-1 and TRBJ2-2; 7 bases map to TRBD2. Per the germline V gene, CDR1 is SGHRS and CDR2 is YFSETQ. The ends lost 0 bases at V and 5 bases at J; junction bases unmatched: 4. There are 15 residues in the CDR3. CDR3 residues: CASSLGNGGTGELFF. In DNA form, the CDR3 reads TGCGCCAGCAGCTTGGGGAACGGGGGGACCGGGGAGCTGTTTTTT.

V is TRBV3-1 (or the pseudogene TRBV3-2) and J is TRBJ2-7; 12 positions match TRBD1. This CDR3 region has 16 residues. V shed 3 bases, J shed 7 bases, and the junction held 10 bases outside the gene matches. The V gene's germline CDR1 is LGHDT and CDR2 YNNKEL (reference sequence). DNA of the CDR3: TGTGCCAGCAGCCACATGCAGGGACAGGGGGCTGGGGAGCAGTACTTC. It is translated as CASSHMQGQGAGEQYF.

The CDR3 DNA reads TGTGCCAGCAGCTTTAGGGGCGCCGGGGGCTCCTATAATTCACCCCTCCACTTT. It yields the protein CASSFRGAGGSYNSPLHF. The rearrangement links TRBV11-2 to TRBJ1-6; perhaps TRBD1 as D (5 bases). V lost 3 bases, J lost 0 bases, and 15 bases lay in between. CDR3 length: 18 amino acids. Germline loops: CDR1 SGHAT, CDR2 FQNNGV.

The rearrangement uses TRBV9 and TRBJ2-1; 10 bases line up with TRBD2. The CDR3 runs to 13 residues. Losses at the gene ends were 3 bases for V and 7 bases for J; bases not matched to a gene: 1. Germline values: CDR1 SGDLS, CDR2 YYNGEE. The CDR3 loop is CASSGSGRNEQFF. DNA for the CDR3: TGTGCCAGCAGCGGTAGCGGGAGGAATGAGCAGTTCTTC.

V usage is TRBV3-1 (or the pseudogene TRBV3-2) and J usage is TRBJ2-1; D may be TRBD2 (6 bases). The germline V gene has CDR1 LGHDT and CDR2 YNNKEL (reference sequence). This CDR3 is built from 14 residues. V lost 2 bases, J lost 5 bases, and 10 bases lay in between. CDR3 in DNA: TGTGCCAGCAGCCAACGGGAGCACGACAATGAGCAGTTCTTC. Translating it yields CASSQREHDNEQFF.

This rearrangement joins TRBV2 to TRBJ1-4; 10 bases fit TRBD1. The germline CDR1 and CDR2 sequences are SNHLY and FYNNEI. The length of the CDR3 is 15 residues. V gave up 5 bases and J gave up 9 bases; unmatched junction bases: 9. Written as DNA, the CDR3 is TGTGCCAGCAGTCTTGGACAGGGGGTCCCAAAAAAACTGTTTTTT. The encoded protein is CASSLGQGVPKKLFF.

The chain is built from TRBV5-1 and TRBJ2-4; 8 positions match TRBD2. Germline V gene data show CDR1 as SGHRS and CDR2 as YFSETQ. V trimming: 5 bases; J trimming: 7 bases; junction bases outside the gene matches: 14. CDR3 length: 16 residues. CDR3 region: CASSPVLTAGDNIQYF. Here the CDR3 DNA reads TGCGCCAGCAGTCCCGTCCTAACAGCGGGAGATAACATTCAGTACTTC.

This clone came up once. Distinct nucleotide sequences in the sample also encode this CDR3. The chain is built from TRBV11-2 and TRBJ1-6; a weak D match, TRBD1 (5 bases). The CDR3 has 15 residues. Trimming took off 1 base at V and 1 base at J, with 5 bases between the two ends. Germline V gene sequence: CDR1 SGHAT, CDR2 FQNNGV. The chain's CDR3 is CASSLGQSYNSPLHF. DNA of the CDR3: TGTGCCAGCAGCTTAGGACAGTCCTATAATTCACCCCTCCACTTT.

The genes are TRBV27 and TRBJ2-3, with 7 bases that match TRBD1. This CDR3 region has 15 residues. Germline V lookup: CDR1 MNHEY, CDR2 SMNVEV (reference sequence). The V gene end was trimmed by 1 base and the J gene end by 1 base; junction bases not matched to a gene: 2. CDR3 amino acids: CASSLLGTGTDTQYF. CDR3 nucleotide sequence: TGTGCCAGCAGTTTATTAGGGACAGGCACAGATACGCAGTATTTT.

The CDR3 DNA sequence: TGTGCCAGCAACTTACCCTCTGGAAACACCATATATTTT. Encoded protein: CASNLPSGNTIYF. The rearrangement uses TRBV12-3 or TRBV12-4 and TRBJ1-3, with unresolved D. The CDR3 is 13 amino acids. Trimming shortened V by 7 bases and J by 0 bases, and 7 bases separated the two germline ends.

This clone was detected only a few times. This chain joins TRBV6-5 and TRBJ1-2, with a possible D match to TRBD1 (5 bases). The ends were cut back, 3 bases at V and 4 bases at J, with 6 bases in the middle. CDR1 and CDR2 from the germline V gene are MNHEY and SVGAGI. The CDR3 length is 12 residues. The CDR3 protein is CASSYDSYGYTF. DNA for the CDR3: TGTGCCAGCAGTTATGACAGCTATGGCTACACCTTC.

This sequence joins TRBV7-2 and TRBJ1-2; possible D gene TRBD1, 5 bases. This CDR3 region has 13 residues. V was shortened by 11 bases and J by 8 bases, with 21 bases between the two germline ends. Germline V gene data show CDR1 as SGHTA and CDR2 as FQGNSA. The CDR3 nucleotides read TGTGCCTGTAGTCAGGGAAAAGTAGGGGGCTACACCTTC. Translation: CACSQGKVGGYTF.

This rearrangement joins TRBV24-1 to TRBJ1-5; 9 bases map to TRBD1. V was clipped by 8 bases and J by 7 bases; unmatched bases: 8. The CDR3 consists of 14 residues. The germline V gene has CDR1 KGHDR and CDR2 SFDVKD. CDR3 sequence: CATNRDREGQPQHF. CDR3 sequence (DNA): TGTGCCACCAACCGGGACAGGGAAGGCCAGCCCCAGCATTTT.